The following is a T cell receptor beta chain sequence with its context. The CDR3 covers 15 residues. Germline V CDR1 and CDR2: SNHLY, FYNNEI. The ends lost 3 bases at V and 2 bases at J; junction bases unmatched: 7. TCRdb's table, derived via immunoSEQ multiplex PCR, lists solely in-frame clones and lacks some. The table has under 150,000 clones, approximately 82% seen once. The data are from a study of blood T cell repertoires in COVID-19. Study-level background: From T cells, B-cell-depleted T cells, or PBMCs came the material, which was cDNA or gDNA.

The chain links TRBV2 to TRBJ2-7; 7 bases fit TRBD2. This receptor was taken from a man aged 65 to 85 with active or convalescent COVID-19. The sequencing input was peripheral blood. CDR3 amino acids: CASSDLGGIAYEQYF. The CDR3 coding sequence is TGTGCCAGCAGTGATTTGGGGGGGATCGCCTACGAGCAGTACTTC.